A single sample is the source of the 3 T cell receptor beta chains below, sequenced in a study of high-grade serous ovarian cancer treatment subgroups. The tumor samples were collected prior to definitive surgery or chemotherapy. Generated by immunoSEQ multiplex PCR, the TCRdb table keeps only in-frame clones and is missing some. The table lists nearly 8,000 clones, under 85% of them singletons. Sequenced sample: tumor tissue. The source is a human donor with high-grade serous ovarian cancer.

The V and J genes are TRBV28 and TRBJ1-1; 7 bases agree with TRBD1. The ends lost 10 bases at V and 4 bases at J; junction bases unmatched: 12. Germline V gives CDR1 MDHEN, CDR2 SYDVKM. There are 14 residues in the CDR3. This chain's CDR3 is CATVLQGGRTEAFF. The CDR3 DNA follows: TGTGCCACCGTCTTACAAGGGGGCCGCACTGAAGCTTTCTTT. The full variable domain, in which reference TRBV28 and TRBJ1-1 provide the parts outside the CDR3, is DVKVTQSSRYLVKRTGEKVFLECVQDMDHENMFWYRQDPGLGLRLIYFSYDVKMKEKGDIPEGYSVSREKKERFSLILESASTNQTSMYLCATVLQGGRTEAFFGQGTRLTVV.

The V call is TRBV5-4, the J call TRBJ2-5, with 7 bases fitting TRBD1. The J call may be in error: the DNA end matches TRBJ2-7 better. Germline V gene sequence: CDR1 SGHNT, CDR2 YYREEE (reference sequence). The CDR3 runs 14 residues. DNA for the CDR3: TGTGCCAGCAGCCAGACAGGGATAGACTACGAGCAGTACTTC. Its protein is CASSQTGIDYEQYF.

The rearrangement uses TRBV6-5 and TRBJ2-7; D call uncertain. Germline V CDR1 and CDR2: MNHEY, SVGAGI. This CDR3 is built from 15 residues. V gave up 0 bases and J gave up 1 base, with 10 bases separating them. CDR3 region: CASSYSAVGSYEQYF. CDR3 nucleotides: TGTGCCAGCAGTTACTCCGCGGTCGGATCCTACGAGCAGTACTTC.